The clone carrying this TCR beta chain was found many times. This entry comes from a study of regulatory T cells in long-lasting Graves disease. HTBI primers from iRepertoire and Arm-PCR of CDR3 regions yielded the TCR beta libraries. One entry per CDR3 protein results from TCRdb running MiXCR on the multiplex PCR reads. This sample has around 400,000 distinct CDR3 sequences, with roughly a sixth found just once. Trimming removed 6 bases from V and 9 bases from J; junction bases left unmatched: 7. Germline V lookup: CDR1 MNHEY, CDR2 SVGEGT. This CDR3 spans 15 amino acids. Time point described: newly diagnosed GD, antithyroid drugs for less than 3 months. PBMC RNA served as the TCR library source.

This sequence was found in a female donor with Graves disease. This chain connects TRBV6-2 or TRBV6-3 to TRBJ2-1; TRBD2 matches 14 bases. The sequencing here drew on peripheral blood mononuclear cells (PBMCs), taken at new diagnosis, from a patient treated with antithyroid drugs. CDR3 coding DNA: TGTGCCAGCAGCTCCGGGACTAGCGGGAGTGCTGAGCAGTTCTTC. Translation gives CASSSGTSGSAEQFF.